This TCR beta chain was observed in a study of T cell changes during pregnancy in multiple sclerosis. TCRdb's table, derived via immunoSEQ multiplex PCR, lists solely in-frame clones and lacks some. In the table there are about 100,000 clones, approximately 92% of which are singletons. CDR1 and CDR2 from the germline V gene are SNHLY and FYNNEI. The CDR3 contains 16 residues. Trimming cost V 3 bases and J 1 base, with 15 bases left between them. V usage is TRBV2 and J usage is TRBJ1-2, with D perhaps matching TRBD1 (6 bases). The material was peripheral blood, obtained after pregnancy. The TCR was taken from a female donor with multiple sclerosis, enrolled in a pregnancy study. CDR3 region: CASSDGQQIHNYGYTF. The CDR3 DNA sequence: TGTGCCAGCAGTGACGGACAGCAAATACATAACTATGGCTACACCTTC.